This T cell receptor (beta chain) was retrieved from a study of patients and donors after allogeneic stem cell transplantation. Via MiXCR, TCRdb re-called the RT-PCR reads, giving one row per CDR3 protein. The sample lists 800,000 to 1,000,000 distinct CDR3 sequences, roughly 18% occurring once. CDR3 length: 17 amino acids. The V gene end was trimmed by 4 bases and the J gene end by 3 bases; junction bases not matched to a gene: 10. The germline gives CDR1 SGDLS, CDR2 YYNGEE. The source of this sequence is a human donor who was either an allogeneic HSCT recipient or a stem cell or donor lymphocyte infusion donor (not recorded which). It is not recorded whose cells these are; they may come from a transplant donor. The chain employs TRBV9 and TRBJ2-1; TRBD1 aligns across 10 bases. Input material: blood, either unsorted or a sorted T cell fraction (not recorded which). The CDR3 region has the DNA TGTGCCAGCAGCCCAAAATACCGGGACAGGGGCTACAATGAGCAGTTCTTC. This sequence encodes CASSPKYRDRGYNEQFF.